These 32 T cell receptor beta chains came from one sample sequenced in a study of regulatory T cells in long-lasting Graves disease. Building the TCR beta libraries relied on iRepertoire HTBI primers, and CDR3 regions underwent Arm-PCR. TCRdb reanalysed the multiplex PCR reads using MiXCR and keeps one entry per CDR3 protein. Altogether hundreds of thousands of distinct CDR3 sequences are present, about 17% being singletons, with the ten largest covering roughly 10%. Indicated time point: newly diagnosed GD, antithyroid drugs for less than 3 months. TCR sequences were obtained from RNA taken from PBMCs. The data were also submitted as part of a second study, on T cells in Graves' hyperthyroidism and ophthalmopathy.

The sample consisted of peripheral blood mononuclear cells (PBMCs), taken at new diagnosis, from a patient treated with antithyroid drugs. These receptors were collected from a woman aged 30 to 39 with Graves disease.

In this sample, this clonotype turned up a few times. This rearrangement joins TRBV29-1 to TRBJ1-3, with 8 positions matching TRBD1. This CDR3 comprises 18 residues. The J segment lost 2 bases and the V segment lost 2 bases, leaving 14 bases of the junction unmatched. In germline, CDR1 is SQVTM, CDR2 ANQGSEA. CDR3 bases: TGCAGCGTTGAAAGGGGGCAGGGGGCGATTCTAACTGGAAACACCATATATTTT. Translating it yields CSVERGQGAILTGNTIYF.

This clonotype was picked up many times. The chain has TRBV18 and TRBJ2-1, with 9 nucleotides matching TRBD2. With V trimmed by 3 bases and J by 8 bases, 8 bases remained unmatched. CDR3 length: 15 residues. Germline CDR1 KGHSH, CDR2 LQKENI. The CDR3 bases are TGTGCCAGCTCACCTCGGGTAGCGGGAGAGGATGAGCAGTTCTTC. It translates to CASSPRVAGEDEQFF.

At least ten counts were recorded for this clonotype. The gene calls are TRBV27 and TRBJ2-1; 12 bases match TRBD2. Germline CDR1 MNHEY, CDR2 SMNVEV (reference sequence). The CDR3 sequence is 16 residues long. The trim removed 4 bases at V and 9 bases at J, leaving 10 bases unmatched. Here the CDR3 reads CASSYVGLAGGREQFF. DNA for the CDR3: TGTGCCAGCAGTTACGTGGGCCTAGCGGGAGGGCGTGAGCAGTTCTTC.

The V gene is TRBV27, the J gene TRBJ2-1, with D unresolved. The CDR3 runs 15 residues. CDR1 is MNHEY and CDR2 is SMNVEV in the germline V gene (reference sequence). Between the trimmed V and J ends, which lost 2 bases and 5 bases, there was a span of 13 bases. The CDR3 DNA follows: TGTGCCAGCAGTTTAGTCGCATTTACCCACAATGAGCAGTTCTTC. Translation gives CASSLVAFTHNEQFF.

This clonotype was found many times. CDR3: CSAISRDRRDEQYF. The CDR3 nucleotides are TGCAGTGCTATATCCCGGGACAGGCGCGACGAGCAGTACTTC. The chain employs TRBV20-1 and TRBJ2-7; TRBD1 agrees at 8 bases. The V segment lost 4 bases and the J segment 5 bases; nucleotides outside the gene matches: 10. This CDR3 is built from 14 residues. CDR1 and CDR2 (germline): DFQATT, SNEGSKA (reference sequence).

This clonotype was seen a few times. A single base separates this from a much larger clone, so it may be a read error. This chain uses TRBV11-2 with TRBJ2-1; 8 bases map to TRBD2. This CDR3 spans 16 amino acids. Germline CDR1 reads SGHAT; CDR2 reads FQNNGV. The V and J ends lost 8 bases and 6 bases, in that order; junction bases with no gene match: 15. CDR3 nucleotides: TGTGCCAGCGGGAGGGGCAGCGGGAGTACGGTCAATGAGCAGTTCTTC. Its translation is CASGRGSGSTVNEQFF.

The rearrangement joins TRBV19 to TRBJ1-3; TRBD1 matches at 8 bases. The CDR3 length is 13 residues. Germline-derived CDR1 and CDR2 are LNHDA and SQIVND (reference sequence). J was trimmed by 1 base and V by 9 bases; bases with no gene match: 2. CDR3 sequence: CASGDRSGNTIYF. The CDR3 bases are TGTGCCAGCGGGGACAGGTCTGGAAACACCATATATTTT.

This clonotype was seen at least ten times. The rearrangement links TRBV6-2 or TRBV6-3 to TRBJ2-7; D gene uncertain. Germline-derived CDR1 and CDR2 are MNHEY and SVGEGT. Trimming cost V 5 bases and J 2 bases, with 7 bases left between them. The CDR3 has 12 residues. The chain's CDR3 is CASSVTTYEQYF. The CDR3 coding sequence is TGTGCCAGCAGTGTTACTACCTACGAGCAGTACTTC.

This clonotype was found once. V is TRBV10-3 and J is TRBJ2-7, with 10 bases identical to TRBD1. CDR3 length equals 14 residues. Germline V gene lookup returns CDR1 ENHRY and CDR2 SYGVKD. J lost 3 bases, V lost 4 bases, and 3 bases had no gene match. CDR3 nucleotides: TGTGCCATCAGTGGGGGGACAGGGGTCTACGAGCAGTACTTC. This codes for CAISGGTGVYEQYF.

At least ten counts were recorded for this clonotype. CDR3 in amino acids: CASSPQRNQETQYF. The CDR3, as DNA: TGTGCCAGCAGCCCGCAGAGGAACCAAGAGACCCAGTACTTC. The J gene is TRBJ2-5, the V gene TRBV7-6, with D uncertain. Per the germline V gene, CDR1 is SGHVS and CDR2 is FNYEAQ. Trimming removed 5 bases at V and 0 bases at J, with 10 bases between. The CDR3 contains 14 residues.

This clonotype was seen at least ten times. The gene calls are TRBV6-5 and TRBJ2-7, with D uncertain. The CDR3 extends over 15 amino acids. The V end was cut by 3 bases, the J end by 6 bases, with 18 bases between. The germline gives CDR1 MNHEY, CDR2 SVGAGI. CDR3 in DNA: TGTGCCAGCAGTTATTCCCCGACATCCCCTCTCGAGCAGTACTTC. Translated: CASSYSPTSPLEQYF.

V and J are TRBV2 and TRBJ2-1, with 12 bases matching TRBD2. CDR1 is SNHLY and CDR2 is FYNNEI in the germline V gene. V lost 6 bases to trimming and J lost 4 bases; unmatched junction nucleotides: 4. This CDR3 is 15 amino acids long. CDR3 sequence: CASRGLAGKYNEQFF. CDR3 DNA sequence: TGTGCCAGCAGAGGACTAGCGGGAAAATACAATGAGCAGTTCTTC.

The rearrangement uses TRBV4-3 and TRBJ1-3, with 7 positions matching TRBD1. CDR1 and CDR2 (germline): LGHNA, YSLEER. J lost 4 bases, V lost 3 bases, and 6 bases had no gene match. This CDR3 has 15 amino acids. The CDR3 sequence: CASSQTGSAGNTIYF. CDR3 DNA: TGCGCCAGCAGCCAGACAGGGTCAGCCGGAAACACCATATATTTT.

This clonotype appeared a few times. The V gene is TRBV30, the J gene TRBJ1-6; no firm D call. The CDR3 consists of 14 residues. Germline values: CDR1 GTSNPN, CDR2 SVGIG (reference sequence). Trimming left V 0 bases short and J 9 bases short, with 12 bases between. The CDR3 protein is CAWSVLGTTSPLHF. CDR3 DNA sequence: TGTGCCTGGAGTGTGCTGGGTACGACTTCACCCCTCCACTTT.

This clonotype was seen ten or more times. The gene calls are TRBV18 and TRBJ1-1, with 9 bases matching TRBD1. The V and J ends lost 9 bases and 3 bases, in that order; junction bases with no gene match: 11. Germline V gene lookup returns CDR1 KGHSH and CDR2 LQKENI. The CDR3 loop spans 15 amino acids. CDR3 sequence reads: CASFRDRDADTEAFF. CDR3 in DNA: TGTGCCAGTTTCCGGGACAGGGACGCGGACACTGAAGCTTTCTTT.

This clonotype was found many times. The chain carries TRBV5-1 and TRBJ2-3; tentatively, D is TRBD2 (5 bases). This CDR3 comprises 16 residues. CDR1 is SGHRS and CDR2 is YFSETQ in the germline V gene. V was clipped by 0 bases and J by 3 bases, with 14 bases between them. Here the CDR3 reads CASSLEIARGTDTQYF. The CDR3, as DNA: TGCGCCAGCAGCTTGGAAATAGCGAGAGGGACAGATACGCAGTATTTT.

This chain uses TRBV4-1 with TRBJ2-7; 10 bases are shared with TRBD1. The J segment lost 2 bases and the V segment lost 0 bases, leaving 7 bases of the junction unmatched. The CDR3 has 17 residues. Germline lookup yields CDR1 MGHRA and CDR2 YSYEKL. CDR3 protein: CASSQDSTGTGAYEQYF. The CDR3 nucleotides read TGCGCCAGCAGCCAAGATTCTACCGGGACAGGGGCCTACGAGCAGTACTTC.

The table lists this clonotype with many counts. The rearrangement links TRBV7-9 to TRBJ2-7; D might be TRBD2 (5 bases). This CDR3 is 12 amino acids long. V lost 5 bases, J lost 5 bases, and 10 bases lay in between. Germline V gene lookup returns CDR1 SEHNR and CDR2 FQNEAQ (reference sequence). For the CDR3, the DNA is TGTGCCAGCAGCAGACTAAAGAACGAGCAGTACTTC. Translating gives CASSRLKNEQYF. Based on the CDR3 plus reference TRBV7-9 and TRBJ2-7, the full variable domain is DTGVSQNPRHKITKRGQNVTFRCDPISEHNRLYWYRQTLGQGPEFLTYFQNEAQLEKSRLLSDRFSAERPKGSFSTLEIQRTEQGDSAMYLCASSRLKNEQYFGPGTRLTVT.

There are many counts of this clonotype. The V and J genes are TRBV30 and TRBJ2-1, with D tentatively TRBD2 (5 bases). Trimming stripped 2 bases from V and 4 bases from J, with 12 bases between. The germline gives CDR1 GTSNPN, CDR2 SVGIG (reference sequence). The CDR3 loop spans 14 amino acids. This CDR3 is CAWSRGEEYNEQFF. The CDR3 nucleotides are TGTGCCTGGAGTCGGGGAGAAGAGTACAATGAGCAGTTCTTC.

Many counts were recorded for this clonotype. The V and J genes are TRBV10-1 and TRBJ2-7, with a possible D match to TRBD2 (5 bases). Germline V lookup: CDR1 WNHNN, CDR2 SYGVQD (reference sequence). CDR3 length: 15 residues. Trimming left V 1 base short and J 3 bases short, with 13 bases between. CDR3 amino acids: CASSEFASRDYEQYF. The CDR3 bases are TGCGCCAGCAGTGAGTTCGCTAGCCGGGACTACGAGCAGTACTTC.

Many counts were recorded for this clonotype. The V and J genes are TRBV7-2 and TRBJ2-3; 8 bases are shared with TRBD2. The CDR3 contains 16 residues. The germline V gene has CDR1 SGHTA and CDR2 FQGNSA. The J segment lost 3 bases and the V segment lost 5 bases, leaving 10 bases of the junction unmatched. CDR3 in amino acids: CASSGGSGSMTDTQYF. CDR3 sequence (DNA): TGTGCCAGCAGCGGAGGGAGCGGGAGCATGACAGATACGCAGTATTTT. Complete variable domain (other parts from reference TRBV7-2 and TRBJ2-3): GAGVSQSPSNKVTEKGKDVELRCDPISGHTALYWYRQSLGQGLEFLIYFQGNSAPDKSGLPSDRFSAERTGGSVSTLTIQRTQQEDSAVYLCASSGGSGSMTDTQYFGPGTRLTVL.

This clonotype has ten or more counts. The CDR3 spells CASVSGRNYEQYF. As DNA, the CDR3 is TGTGCCAGCGTCAGCGGGAGAAACTACGAGCAGTACTTC. The rearrangement joins TRBV7-8 to TRBJ2-7, with 8 bases that match TRBD2. V gave up 8 bases and J gave up 3 bases; unmatched junction bases: 6. The germline V gene encodes CDR1 SGHVS and CDR2 FQNEAQ. There are 13 residues in the CDR3.

This clonotype was found many times. This chain connects TRBV28 to TRBJ1-2; possible D gene TRBD1, 6 bases. The CDR3 length is 13 residues. Trimming cost V 3 bases and J 7 bases, with 12 bases left between them. The germline V gene has CDR1 MDHEN and CDR2 SYDVKM. The CDR3 loop reads CASSFDRLGGYTF. The CDR3, as DNA: TGTGCCAGCAGTTTTGACAGGTTAGGTGGCTACACCTTC.

This clonotype has ten or more counts. The chain carries TRBV6-1 and TRBJ1-2, with D unresolved. The V gene's germline CDR1 is MNHNS and CDR2 SASEGT. The CDR3 spans 13 residues. V gave up 5 bases and J gave up 5 bases, with 12 bases separating them. The CDR3 DNA sequence: TGTGCCAGCAGTCCCGGCGAGCATTATGGCTACACCTTC. Its translation is CASSPGEHYGYTF.

The chain is built from TRBV5-1 and TRBJ2-1, with 9 bases matching TRBD1. J was trimmed by 9 bases and V by 4 bases; bases with no gene match: 11. The CDR3 consists of 15 residues. Germline V CDR1 and CDR2: SGHRS, YFSETQ. In DNA, the CDR3 is TGCGCCAGCAGCCCGGGACAGGGTATAGGGAGTGAGCAGTTCTTC. Translation gives CASSPGQGIGSEQFF.

Many counts were recorded for this clonotype. The chain uses TRBV6-1 and TRBJ2-5, with 9 bases aligning to TRBD2. There are 18 residues in the CDR3. Germline V gives CDR1 MNHNS, CDR2 SASEGT. V was pared by 5 bases and J by 5 bases, with 18 bases of the junction left unmatched. In nucleotides, the CDR3 is TGTGCCAGCAGTCAACGACTGGTAGCGGGAGTCCTGGGGGAGACCCAGTACTTC. It encodes CASSQRLVAGVLGETQYF.

This clonotype was seen ten or more times. The chain recombines TRBV28 with TRBJ2-1; maybe TRBD2 (6 bases). Germline V lookup: CDR1 MDHEN, CDR2 SYDVKM. V shed 5 bases and J shed 8 bases, with 10 bases lying between them. This CDR3 is built from 12 residues. CDR3 loop: CASSPGLHEQFF. CDR3 coding DNA: TGTGCCAGCAGTCCGGGACTCCATGAGCAGTTCTTC.

The sample holds many counts of this clonotype. The chain recombines TRBV18 with TRBJ2-2; no firm D call. The ends were cut back, 0 bases at V and 3 bases at J, with 5 bases in the middle. The CDR3 covers 14 residues. The germline V gene encodes CDR1 KGHSH and CDR2 LQKENI. As DNA, the CDR3 is TGTGCCAGCTCACCACCGTGGGACACCGGGGAGCTGTTTTTT. Its translation is CASSPPWDTGELFF.

This clonotype was seen at least ten times. The V and J genes are TRBV10-3 and TRBJ2-7; no clear D gene. The CDR3 runs 13 residues. CDR1 and CDR2 (germline): ENHRY, SYGVKD. Trimming cost V 2 bases and J 1 base, with 6 bases left between them. CDR3 amino acids: CAISEADSYEQYF. The CDR3 coding sequence is TGTGCCATCAGTGAGGCGGATTCCTACGAGCAGTACTTC.

The sample holds many counts of this clonotype. The V gene is TRBV6-1, the J gene TRBJ1-1; TRBD1 matches 7 bases. The junction had 7 bases not matched to a gene; V was cut back by 6 bases and J by 0 bases. Germline CDR1 reads MNHNS; CDR2 reads SASEGT. This CDR3 comprises 15 residues. The CDR3: CASRTKQGLNTEAFF. The CDR3 coding sequence is TGTGCCAGCAGGACCAAACAGGGGTTGAACACTGAAGCTTTCTTT.

The sample holds many counts of this clonotype. The chain combines TRBV29-1 with TRBJ1-2; no reliable D call. V was cut by 3 bases and J by 8 bases, with 13 bases left in between. From germline, CDR1 is SQVTM and CDR2 ANQGSEA. This CDR3 comprises 12 residues. The CDR3 DNA follows: TGCAGCGTTGATCGAGGGAGCTACGGCTACACCTTC. Translation: CSVDRGSYGYTF.

This clonotype was seen repeatedly, ten times or more. As DNA, the CDR3 is TGTGCCATATCGACAGGGCTTTCTGAAGCTTTCTTT. Translating gives CAISTGLSEAFF. This rearrangement joins TRBV30 to TRBJ1-1; 7 bases line up with TRBD1. Trimming cost V 8 bases and J 6 bases; bases outside gene matches: 9. Looked up from germline, CDR1 is GTSNPN and CDR2 is SVGIG (reference sequence). This CDR3 comprises 12 residues.